What follows are 31 T cell receptor beta chains derived from one specimen sequenced in a study of T cells expressing NK-cell markers. TCRdb derives one entry per CDR3 protein from the 5' RACE reads, leaving out DNA. The table lists 150,000 or so distinct CDR3 sequences. The source material was blood T cells: a sorted CD56 or NKG2C T cell subset, CD4+ or CD8+ T cells, or bulk PBMC T cells (not recorded which). These receptors were obtained from a woman between 18 and 70 years old in good health.

V gene TRBV3-1 combines with J gene TRBJ2-7; TCRdb outputs TRBD1, but without DNA this stays unchecked. This CDR3 has 16 residues. Per germline, CDR1 LGHDT and CDR2 YNNKEL (reference sequence). This CDR3 reads CASSQDVARGTYEQYF.

V and J are TRBV2 and TRBJ2-6; TCRdb picks TRBD1, but there is no DNA to check that call. Germline CDR1 SNHLY, CDR2 FYNNEI. The CDR3 spans 14 residues. This CDR3 reads CASGDRAGANVLTF. Supplemented by reference TRBV2 and TRBJ2-6, the full variable domain reads EPEVTQTPSHQVTQMGQEVILRCVPISNHLYFYWYRQILGQKVEFLVSFYNNEISEKSEIFDDQFSVERPDGSNFTLKIRSTKLEDSAMYFCASGDRAGANVLTFGAGSRLTVL.

This chain uses TRBV5-1 with TRBJ1-1; the TCRdb call, TRBD1, lacks DNA for checking. Looked up from germline, CDR1 is SGHRS and CDR2 is YFSETQ. The CDR3 runs to 16 residues. The CDR3 sequence is CASSLSGTRNSFEAFF.

The chain carries TRBV27 and TRBJ2-1; there is no DNA to check the TCRdb D call of TRBD2. Germline V gene lookup returns CDR1 MNHEY and CDR2 SMNVEV (reference sequence). The CDR3 sequence is 16 residues long. CDR3 in amino acids: CASNEFSGRANDEQFF.

The chain has TRBV3-1 and TRBJ2-2; absent DNA, TCRdb's TRBD2 call cannot be checked. The CDR3 totals 14 residues. Germline CDR1 and CDR2: LGHDT and YNNKEL (reference sequence). The CDR3 here is CASSQSGGAGELFF.

The chain has TRBV6-1 and TRBJ2-1; TCRdb lists TRBD2, though no DNA is available to test this call. Germline loops: CDR1 MNHNS, CDR2 SASEGT. The CDR3 runs 11 residues. CDR3 sequence reads: CASSASIEQFF.

V is TRBV5-1 and J is TRBJ2-1; as DNA is missing, the TRBD2 call by TCRdb cannot be tested. Germline V gene lookup returns CDR1 SGHRS and CDR2 YFSETQ. The CDR3 has 15 residues. CDR3: CASSLTSGSDDEQFF.

The V and J genes are TRBV4-1 and TRBJ2-7; TCRdb outputs TRBD2, but without DNA this stays unchecked. Germline V gives CDR1 MGHRA, CDR2 YSYEKL. This CDR3 has 13 residues. This chain's CDR3 is CASSYLEGYEQYF.

The chain couples TRBV3-1 to TRBJ2-3; TCRdb's D gene call, TRBD1, goes unchecked for lack of DNA. There are 15 residues in the CDR3. Germline CDR1 LGHDT, CDR2 YNNKEL (reference sequence). The CDR3 reads CASTKGTARTDTQYF.

The gene calls are TRBV5-1 and TRBJ1-3; TCRdb selects TRBD1, and the lack of DNA leaves this call unchecked. The CDR3 loop spans 15 amino acids. Germline V lookup: CDR1 SGHRS, CDR2 YFSETQ. The CDR3 region is CASSLVPGKGNTIYF. Using reference TRBV5-1 and TRBJ1-3 for the parts outside the CDR3, the full variable domain is KAGVTQTPRYLIKTRGQQVTLSCSPISGHRSVSWYQQTPGQGLQFLFEYFSETQRNKGNFPGRFSGRQFSNSRSEMNVSTLELGDSALYLCASSLVPGKGNTIYFGEGSWLTVV.

J is TRBJ1-2 and V is TRBV18. CDR3 length equals 12 residues. Germline V gene sequence: CDR1 KGHSH, CDR2 LQKENI. The CDR3 sequence is CASSPPAGGYTF.

The chain uses TRBV7-2 and TRBJ1-1; as DNA is missing, the TRBD1 call by TCRdb cannot be tested. The CDR3 spans 17 residues. Germline V gives CDR1 SGHTA, CDR2 FQGNSA. CDR3 sequence reads: CASSLGPGGFRNTEAFF.

The chain joins TRBV7-9 to TRBJ2-3; TCRdb's D call of TRBD2 is untestable without DNA. The CDR3 has 12 amino acids. Germline V gene data show CDR1 as SEHNR and CDR2 as FQNEAQ (reference sequence). The CDR3: CASSLGVSGEDF.

The chain is built from TRBV5-1 and TRBJ2-7; TCRdb lists TRBD2, though no DNA is available to test this call. The CDR3 consists of 16 residues. Germline loops: CDR1 SGHRS, CDR2 YFSETQ. The CDR3 sequence is CASSLGLADAGHEQYF.

This sequence joins TRBV7-3 and TRBJ1-2. This CDR3 has 15 amino acids. Germline CDR1 and CDR2: SGHTA and FQGTGA. The CDR3: CASSLGPSFGYGYTF.

The CDR3 sequence: CASSFQGWYEQYF. V is TRBV12-3 or TRBV12-4 and J is TRBJ2-7; TCRdb's D gene call, TRBD1, goes unchecked for lack of DNA. This CDR3 has 13 amino acids.

The chain links TRBV11-2 to TRBJ2-5; TCRdb's D call of TRBD1 is untestable without DNA. CDR3 size: 14 residues. Germline CDR1 reads SGHAT; CDR2 reads FQNNGV. CDR3 sequence reads: CASSRGGAQETQYF.

CDR3 amino acids: CASSVGTSDSYEQYF. This rearrangement joins TRBV9 to TRBJ2-7. This CDR3 region has 15 residues. Looked up from germline, CDR1 is SGDLS and CDR2 is YYNGEE.

V usage is TRBV28 and J usage is TRBJ2-7; TCRdb's D call of TRBD2 is untestable without DNA. The germline CDR1 and CDR2 sequences are MDHEN and SYDVKM. This CDR3 comprises 14 residues. CDR3 residues: CASSFAGITYEQYF.

CDR3 protein: CAWSVRFYEQYF. The chain is built from TRBV30 and TRBJ2-7. The CDR3 is 12 residues long. CDR1 is GTSNPN, CDR2 SVGIG, per germline (reference sequence).

The chain couples TRBV12-3 or TRBV12-4 to TRBJ2-7; no DNA is available, so the TRBD2 call from TCRdb remains unchecked. The CDR3 is 12 amino acids. The CDR3 is CASSPYWERQYF.

This chain uses TRBV5-1 with TRBJ2-7; lacking DNA, the TRBD1 call made by TCRdb goes unchecked. CDR1 and CDR2 (germline): SGHRS, YFSETQ. There are 15 residues in the CDR3. CDR3 sequence: CASSLQGTLSYEQYF. The full variable domain, its missing parts supplied by reference TRBV5-1 and TRBJ2-7, is KAGVTQTPRYLIKTRGQQVTLSCSPISGHRSVSWYQQTPGQGLQFLFEYFSETQRNKGNFPGRFSGRQFSNSRSEMNVSTLELGDSALYLCASSLQGTLSYEQYFGPGTRLTVT.

The chain is built from TRBV20-1 and TRBJ2-3; TCRdb picks TRBD2, but there is no DNA to check that call. The germline CDR1 and CDR2 sequences are DFQATT and SNEGSKA (reference sequence). CDR3 length: 17 amino acids. CDR3 amino acids: CSARGSFSGSTTDTQYF.

The gene calls are TRBV12-3 or TRBV12-4 and TRBJ1-1; with no DNA, the TCRdb D assignment of TRBD1 cannot be verified. The CDR3 runs 16 residues. CDR3 in amino acids: CASSPRFPRTLTEAFF.

J is TRBJ2-4 and V is TRBV2; TCRdb picks TRBD1, but there is no DNA to check that call. Germline CDR1 SNHLY, CDR2 FYNNEI. The CDR3 spans 19 residues. CDR3 region: CASSGGTALNYVAKNIQYF.

The V gene is TRBV27, the J gene TRBJ2-5; TCRdb's assignment of TRBD1 cannot be checked, as there is no DNA. CDR3 length equals 15 residues. From germline, CDR1 is MNHEY and CDR2 SMNVEV (reference sequence). The CDR3 region is CASSLYPGGSETQYF.

The V call is TRBV29-1, the J call TRBJ2-7; the TRBD2 assignment by TCRdb is unverifiable without DNA. Germline CDR1 reads SQVTM; CDR2 reads ANQGSEA. The CDR3 consists of 16 residues. CDR3 sequence: CSVEGSRAPPPYGQYF.

The chain combines TRBV3-1 with TRBJ2-3. The V gene's germline CDR1 is LGHDT and CDR2 YNNKEL (reference sequence). The CDR3 contains 14 residues. The CDR3 here is CASSHRAEGDTQYF.

The chain has TRBV4-2 and TRBJ1-3. The CDR3 is made up of 16 amino acids. Germline V CDR1 and CDR2: LGHNA, YNFKEQ. CDR3 in amino acids: CASSQDNAAAGNTIYF.

The chain employs TRBV7-2 and TRBJ2-3. CDR1 is SGHTA, CDR2 FQGNSA, per germline. This CDR3 has 14 amino acids. The CDR3 here is CASSQNQGTDTQYF.

The rearrangement uses TRBV5-1 and TRBJ2-5. CDR1 SGHRS and CDR2 YFSETQ come from the germline V gene. The CDR3 totals 13 residues. This CDR3 reads CASSWDDSETQYF.